A selection of T cell receptor beta chains follows, all from one sample in a study of T cell responses to AZD1222 COVID-19 vaccine. TCRdb's copy holds only in-frame clones and misses some; the assay was immunoSEQ multiplex PCR. This sample has around 120,000 clones, with approximately 85% found just once. Sequencing used peripheral blood, obtained on day 0 of MenACWY control vaccination. The receptors originated from an adult in good health. CDR3s include the opening cysteine and the closing phenylalanine or tryptophan. Each record gives: J gene, D gene, clone size, V gene, CDR3 protein, CDR3 DNA. The D gene is left open where the match is weak. Clone size is stated in some rows and not others, as once, few, many or a class when expanded.

TRBJ1-3 NA NA TRBV19 CASSIRSWDTADGNTIYF TGTGCCAGTAGTATAAGGTCTTGGGACACGGCGGATGGAAACACCATATATTTT
TRBJ1-6 NA once TRBV28 CASSPIGGMGYSPLHF TGTGCCAGCAGTCCGATCGGAGGGATGGGGTATTCACCCCTCCACTTT
TRBJ2-3 TRBD1 once TRBV11-3 CASSLGGTGLTDTQYF TGTGCCAGCAGCTTAGGCGGGACAGGGCTCACAGATACGCAGTATTTT
TRBJ2-3 TRBD1 once TRBV15 CATSRDRGTGGVESTDTQYF TGTGCCACCAGCAGAGATAGAGGGACAGGGGGCGTAGAGAGCACAGATACGCAGTATTTT
TRBJ1-1 TRBD1 NA TRBV11-3 CASSLKGAEAFF TGTGCCAGCAGCTTAAAGGGGGCGGAAGCTTTCTTT
TRBJ2-1 TRBD2 NA TRBV11-2 CASSRPGTSGYNEQFF TGTGCCAGCAGCCGGCCCGGGACTAGCGGCTACAATGAGCAGTTCTTC
TRBJ2-1 TRBD2 NA TRBV20-1 CSASVLAGLYNEQFF TGCAGTGCTAGTGTCCTAGCGGGACTCTACAATGAGCAGTTCTTC
TRBJ2-1 NA NA TRBV28 CASSSPGRSYNEQFF TGTGCCAGCAGTTCCCCGGGGCGATCCTACAATGAGCAGTTCTTC
TRBJ1-5 TRBD1 NA TRBV27 CASSLLGTGNQPQHF TGTGCCAGCAGTTTGCTCGGGACAGGGAATCAGCCCCAGCATTTT
TRBJ2-1 NA NA TRBV7-8 CASSSGRGPYNEQFF TGTGCCAGCAGTTCGGGGAGGGGGCCATACAATGAGCAGTTCTTC
TRBJ2-3 NA once TRBV5-1 CASSLVRGGDTQYF TGCGCCAGCAGCTTGGTACGGGGAGGAGATACGCAGTATTTT
TRBJ1-6 TRBD1 NA TRBV19 CASAAVAQGGNSPLHF TGTGCCAGCGCCGCCGTAGCGCAGGGGGGGAATTCACCCCTCCACTTT
TRBJ1-5 NA once TRBV27 CASSFRENQPQHF TGTGCCAGCAGTTTCAGGGAAAACCAGCCCCAGCATTTT
TRBJ1-5 NA NA TRBV6-6 CASIRGTSNQPQHF TGTGCCAGTATTCGGGGGACCAGCAATCAGCCCCAGCATTTT
TRBJ1-1 TRBD1 NA TRBV2 CASSEIPLRTGLARGAFF TGTGCCAGCAGTGAGATCCCATTACGGACAGGGCTGGCTCGAGGAGCTTTCTTT
TRBJ2-1 TRBD2 NA TRBV9 CASRGGTSGPYNEQFF TGTGCCAGCAGAGGTGGGACTAGCGGCCCTTACAATGAGCAGTTCTTC
TRBJ2-2 NA NA TRBV3-1/TRBV3-2 CAVRSAGELFF TGTGCCGTAAGAAGCGCCGGGGAGCTGTTTTTT
TRBJ1-3 NA few TRBV2 CARGDSAGNTIYF TGTGCCAGAGGGGATTCCGCTGGAAACACCATATATTTT
TRBJ1-5 TRBD1 NA TRBV19 CASSIEGTGYNQPQHF TGTGCCAGTAGTATAGAAGGGACAGGCTACAATCAGCCCCAGCATTTT
TRBJ2-1 NA NA TRBV2 CASRTSSAYNEQFF TGTGCCAGCCGAACCTCTAGTGCCTACAATGAGCAGTTCTTC
TRBJ2-1 NA NA TRBV7-9 CASSPGVDPYDEQFF TGTGCCAGCAGCCCCGGGGTTGACCCGTACGATGAGCAGTTCTTC
TRBJ1-6 TRBD1 NA TRBV5-5 CASSLRPPGGQHSPLHF TGTGCCAGCAGCTTGAGACCTCCAGGGGGCCAACATTCACCCCTCCACTTT